Below are 19 T cell receptor beta chains sequenced from a single sample in a study of blood T cell repertoires in COVID-19 (dated by TCRdb to 2020 to 2022). The library was obtained by the immunoSEQ multiplex PCR assay. In TCRdb, the immuneACCESS table is reduced to in-frame sequences with V and J assigned. These tables do not hold every clone; where another copy was compared, an unresolved V gene accounts for under half, and the others remain unexplained. This sample holds about 210,000 clones; around 83% were observed only once. About 5.6% of the sample goes to the ten largest clones. The sample was peripheral blood. These receptor sequences come from a woman in her 70s with COVID-19, enrolled during active disease.

The chain joins TRBV2 to TRBJ2-2, with a weak D call TRBD1 (5 bases). Per germline, CDR1 SNHLY and CDR2 FYNNEI. Trimming removed 6 bases at V and 5 bases at J, with 13 bases between. The CDR3 covers 14 residues. This chain's CDR3 is CASRPLGDTGELFF. The CDR3 nucleotides are TGTGCCAGCAGACCTCTAGGGGATACCGGGGAGCTGTTTTTT.

This clone was picked up a small number of times. This sample also contains other DNA sequences that code for the same CDR3. The V and J genes are TRBV9 and TRBJ2-7; possibly TRBD1 for D (6 bases). Germline V gene lookup returns CDR1 SGDLS and CDR2 YYNGEE. Trimming removed 0 bases at V and 3 bases at J, with 10 bases between. The CDR3 runs 14 residues. The CDR3 sequence is CASSVGGRGYEQYF. The CDR3 DNA follows: TGTGCCAGCAGCGTAGGGGGCAGGGGCTACGAGCAGTACTTC.

V and J are TRBV28 and TRBJ1-3; D not resolved. V was trimmed by 2 bases and J by 4 bases, leaving 9 bases between them. Germline loops: CDR1 MDHEN, CDR2 SYDVKM. CDR3 size: 14 residues. The CDR3 region has the DNA TGTGCCAGCAGTTTAGGTGGGCTCGGAAACACCATATATTTT. Translation gives CASSLGGLGNTIYF.

This chain uses TRBV7-3 with TRBJ2-1, with a possible D match to TRBD1 (6 bases). Trimming took 3 bases from V and 8 from J, leaving 11 bases between them. Germline CDR1 reads SGHTA; CDR2 reads FQGTGA. The CDR3 sequence is 13 residues long. Written as DNA, the CDR3 is TGTGCCAGCAGCTTGACAGGAAGGGATGAGCAGTTCTTC. Translating it yields CASSLTGRDEQFF.

The rearrangement links TRBV9 to TRBJ2-1; TRBD2 matches 10 bases. V lost 6 bases and J lost 8; bases outside the gene matches: 11. CDR3 length: 15 amino acids. Per germline, CDR1 SGDLS and CDR2 YYNGEE. CDR3 DNA sequence: TGTGCCAGCAACCGAAGAGCGGGAGGGAACGATGAGCAGTTCTTC. Translating it yields CASNRRAGGNDEQFF.

The genes are TRBV7-2 and TRBJ1-6; weak D call: TRBD1 (5 bases). Deletions cut 1 base from V and 7 bases from J, with 11 bases between. Germline V gene sequence: CDR1 SGHTA, CDR2 FQGNSA. This CDR3 spans 15 amino acids. CDR3 region: CASSLVGQANSPLHF. CDR3 bases: TGTGCCAGCAGCTTAGTTGGACAAGCCAATTCACCCCTCCACTTT.

This sequence joins TRBV7-9 and TRBJ2-2; D is undetermined. This CDR3 has 10 amino acids. The V end lost 3 bases, the J end lost 11 bases, and 4 bases lay between the germline ends. CDR1 is SEHNR, CDR2 FQNEAQ, per germline (reference sequence). DNA of the CDR3: TGTGCCAGCAGCTTTCAAGAGCTGTTTTTT. As protein: CASSFQELFF.

This clone turned up a few times. The V gene is TRBV10-2, the J gene TRBJ2-7, with TRBD2 identical over 10 bases. The CDR3 runs to 15 residues. J gave up 4 bases and V 2 bases, and 5 bases lay outside the gene matches. Germline assignment: CDR1 WSHSY and CDR2 SAAADI. CDR3 in DNA: TGCGCCAGCAGTGAGCACGGACTAGCGGCATACGAGCAGTACTTC. This codes for CASSEHGLAAYEQYF.

A single count supports this clone. The V call is TRBV9, the J call TRBJ1-2; maybe TRBD1 (5 bases). CDR3 length: 15 residues. V lost 2 bases and J 2 bases, leaving 13 bases between the germline ends. The V gene's germline CDR1 is SGDLS and CDR2 YYNGEE. The CDR3 DNA reads as TGTGCCAGCAGCGTTAGACAGACGAGGAACTATGGCTACACCTTC. Its translation is CASSVRQTRNYGYTF.

This sequence joins TRBV7-9 and TRBJ1-1; no definite D call. The germline V and J ends were trimmed by 8 bases and 8 bases, with 21 bases remaining between them. Per the germline V gene, CDR1 is SEHNR and CDR2 is FQNEAQ (reference sequence). The CDR3 extends over 14 amino acids. This CDR3 is CASRSVVSSIEAFF. The CDR3 DNA reads TGTGCCAGCCGTTCCGTAGTAAGTTCGATCGAAGCTTTCTTT.

The V and J genes are TRBV6-5 and TRBJ1-2; a weak D match, TRBD1 (6 bases). CDR3 length: 14 residues. The germline V and J ends were trimmed by 7 bases and 2 bases, with 14 bases remaining between them. CDR1 MNHEY and CDR2 SVGAGI come from the germline V gene. CDR3 amino acids: CASMRADRNYGYTF. The CDR3, as DNA: TGTGCCAGCATGAGGGCGGACAGAAACTATGGCTACACCTTC.

The chain links TRBV7-2 to TRBJ1-5; no definite D call. From germline, CDR1 is SGHTA and CDR2 FQGNSA. The CDR3 length is 13 residues. With 3 bases removed from V and 7 bases from J, the gap between germline ends came to 10 bases. The CDR3 DNA follows: TGTGCCAGCAGCTTGGCGCCCGGGCAGCCCCAGCATTTT. Translating gives CASSLAPGQPQHF.

The gene calls are TRBV6-1 and TRBJ2-5; 8 bases fit TRBD2. Germline V gene data show CDR1 as MNHNS and CDR2 as SASEGT. Losses at the gene ends were 3 bases for V and 3 bases for J; bases not matched to a gene: 0. This CDR3 has 13 amino acids. The CDR3 loop reads CASSDSGEETQYF. CDR3 DNA sequence: TGTGCCAGCAGTGATAGCGGGGAAGAGACCCAGTACTTC.

This chain connects TRBV7-8 to TRBJ2-3, with 8 bases that match TRBD1. Germline values: CDR1 SGHVS, CDR2 FQNEAQ. This CDR3 comprises 17 residues. Unmatched junction bases numbered 13, after V lost 1 base and J lost 7 bases. DNA of the CDR3: TGTGCCAGCAGCTTAGGAGGTGGGGGACAGGTGGGAAATACGCAGTATTTT. Translated: CASSLGGGGQVGNTQYF.

V is TRBV10-1 and J is TRBJ1-3; 7 nucleotides agree with TRBD1. After removal of 7 bases from V and 0 bases from J, the junction contained 12 bases not matched to a gene. This CDR3 contains 17 residues. The germline gives CDR1 WNHNN, CDR2 SYGVQD (reference sequence). In nucleotides, the CDR3 is TGCGCCAGCAACAGAAGACAGGGTGTATGCTCTGGAAACACCATATATTTT. Amino acids: CASNRRQGVCSGNTIYF.

The chain recombines TRBV5-1 with TRBJ2-5; D is possibly TRBD1 (7 bases). The CDR3 loop spans 15 amino acids. Trimming stripped 2 bases from V and 0 bases from J, with 11 bases between. CDR1 is SGHRS and CDR2 is YFSETQ in the germline V gene. As DNA, the CDR3 is TGCGCCAGCAGCTTTGCAGGGGGGCACCAAGAGACCCAGTACTTC. It codes for CASSFAGGHQETQYF.

The chain uses TRBV4-3 and TRBJ2-5; 12 bases line up with TRBD2. The J segment lost 2 bases and the V segment lost 1 base, leaving 2 bases of the junction unmatched. This CDR3 is 16 amino acids long. Germline V gene sequence: CDR1 LGHNA, CDR2 YSLEER. CDR3 residues: CASSQGGLAGQETQYF. CDR3 nucleotides: TGCGCCAGCAGCCAAGGAGGACTAGCGGGGCAAGAGACCCAGTACTTC.

The chain has TRBV7-2 and TRBJ1-5; D remains unclear. V lost 7 bases and J lost 0, with 19 bases in between. The CDR3 runs 17 residues. The V gene's germline CDR1 is SGHTA and CDR2 FQGNSA. The CDR3 loop reads CASTSEGGFYSNQPQHF. CDR3 DNA sequence: TGTGCCAGCACCAGCGAGGGTGGTTTTTATAGCAATCAGCCCCAGCATTTT.

The V call is TRBV5-4, the J call TRBJ2-5; 12 bases align to TRBD2. This CDR3 spans 14 amino acids. Germline CDR1 is SGHNT and CDR2 is YYREEE (reference sequence). Unmatched junction bases numbered 5, after V lost 2 bases and J lost 9 bases. The CDR3 region is CASSLRTSGTAQYF. CDR3 nucleotide sequence: TGTGCCAGCAGCTTAAGGACTAGCGGGACGGCCCAGTACTTC.